This T cell receptor beta chain emerged from a study of T-cell memory formation after mild COVID-19. Study-wide results and caveats: Day 37-peaking second-wave clones had unconfirmed SARS-CoV-2 specificity. There was a balanced CD4/CD8 profile in clones contracting day 15 to 85, and later expanders leaned CD4+.

This CDR3 spans 14 amino acids. The germline V and J ends were trimmed by 3 bases and 5 bases, with 14 bases remaining between them. Germline lookup yields CDR1 SGHRS and CDR2 YFSETQ. Worth noting for this clonotype: Antigen specificity is unknown.

TCRdb processed the 5' RACE reads anew with MiXCR; each CDR3 protein has one entry. The sample records some 320,000 distinct CDR3 sequences, around a sixth being singletons. The V and J genes are TRBV5-1 and TRBJ2-5; D is perhaps TRBD1 (6 bases). This clonotype was obtained from a man aged 18 to 29 who had mild COVID-19 (a few samples of this study predate the infection). Cell type and time point are not known. The sequencing sample was made of PBMCs or a T cell subset sorted from them (not recorded which). CDR3 in DNA: TGCGCCAGCAGCTCAAGGACAGCTCTGGAGACCCAGTACTTC. This translates into CASSSRTALETQYF.